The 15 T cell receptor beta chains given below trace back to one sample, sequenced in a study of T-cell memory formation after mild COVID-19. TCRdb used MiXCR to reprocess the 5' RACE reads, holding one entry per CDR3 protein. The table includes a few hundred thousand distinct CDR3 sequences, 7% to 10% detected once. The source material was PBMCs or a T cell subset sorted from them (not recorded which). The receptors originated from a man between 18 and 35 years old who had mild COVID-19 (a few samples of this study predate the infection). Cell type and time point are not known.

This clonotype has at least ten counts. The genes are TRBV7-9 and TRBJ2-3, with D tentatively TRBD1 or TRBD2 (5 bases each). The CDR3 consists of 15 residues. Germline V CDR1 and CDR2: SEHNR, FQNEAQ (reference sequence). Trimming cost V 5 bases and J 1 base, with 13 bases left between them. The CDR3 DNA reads TGTGCCAGCAGCCGATGGGGGAAGGGCACAGATACGCAGTATTTT. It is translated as CASSRWGKGTDTQYF.

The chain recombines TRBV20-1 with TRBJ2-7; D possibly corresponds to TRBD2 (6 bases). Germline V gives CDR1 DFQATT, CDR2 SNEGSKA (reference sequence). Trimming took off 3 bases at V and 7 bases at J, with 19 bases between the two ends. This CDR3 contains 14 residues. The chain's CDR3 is CSASKSGPAGEQYF. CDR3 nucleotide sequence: TGCAGTGCTAGCAAAAGCGGGCCCGCGGGGGAGCAGTACTTC.

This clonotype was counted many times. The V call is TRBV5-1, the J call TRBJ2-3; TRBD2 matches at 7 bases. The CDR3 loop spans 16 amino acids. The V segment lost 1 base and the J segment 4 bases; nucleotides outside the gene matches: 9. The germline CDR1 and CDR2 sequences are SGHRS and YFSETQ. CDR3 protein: CASSLSSGEVADTQYF. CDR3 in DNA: TGCGCCAGCAGCTTGAGCAGCGGGGAGGTCGCAGATACGCAGTATTTT.

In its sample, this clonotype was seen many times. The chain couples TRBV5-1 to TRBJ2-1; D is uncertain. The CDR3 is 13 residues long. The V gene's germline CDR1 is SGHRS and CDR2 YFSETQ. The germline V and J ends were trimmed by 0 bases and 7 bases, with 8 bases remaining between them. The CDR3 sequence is CASSLGLVNEQFF. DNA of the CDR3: TGCGCCAGCAGCTTGGGGCTAGTAAATGAGCAGTTCTTC.

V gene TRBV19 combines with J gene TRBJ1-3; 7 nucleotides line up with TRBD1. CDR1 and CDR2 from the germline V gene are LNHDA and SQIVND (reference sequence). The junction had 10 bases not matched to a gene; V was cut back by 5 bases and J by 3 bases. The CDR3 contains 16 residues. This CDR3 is CASSFGPGTVGNTIYF. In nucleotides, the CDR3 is TGTGCCAGTAGTTTCGGACCCGGGACAGTTGGAAACACCATATATTTT.

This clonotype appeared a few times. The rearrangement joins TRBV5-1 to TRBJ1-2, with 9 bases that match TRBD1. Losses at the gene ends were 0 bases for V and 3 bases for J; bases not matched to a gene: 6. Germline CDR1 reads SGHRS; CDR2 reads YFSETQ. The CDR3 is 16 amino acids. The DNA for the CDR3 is TGCGCCAGCAGCTTGGTCGGGACAGGGTTATACTATGGCTACACCTTC. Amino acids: CASSLVGTGLYYGYTF. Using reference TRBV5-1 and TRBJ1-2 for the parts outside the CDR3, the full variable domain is KAGVTQTPRYLIKTRGQQVTLSCSPISGHRSVSWYQQTPGQGLQFLFEYFSETQRNKGNFPGRFSGRQFSNSRSEMNVSTLELGDSALYLCASSLVGTGLYYGYTFGSGTRLTVV.

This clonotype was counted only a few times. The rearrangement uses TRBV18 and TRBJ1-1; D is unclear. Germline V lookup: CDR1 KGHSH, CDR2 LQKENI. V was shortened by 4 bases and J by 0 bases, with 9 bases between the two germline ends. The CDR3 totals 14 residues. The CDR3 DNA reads TGTGCCAGCTCACACGACACCATGAACACTGAAGCTTTCTTT. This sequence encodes CASSHDTMNTEAFF.

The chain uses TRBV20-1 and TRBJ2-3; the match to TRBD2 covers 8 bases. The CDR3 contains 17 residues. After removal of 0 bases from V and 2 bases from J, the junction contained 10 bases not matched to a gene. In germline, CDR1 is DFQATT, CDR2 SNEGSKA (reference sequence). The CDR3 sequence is CSARDAEERGTTDTQYF. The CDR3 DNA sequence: TGCAGTGCTAGAGACGCGGAGGAGCGGGGGACCACAGATACGCAGTATTTT.

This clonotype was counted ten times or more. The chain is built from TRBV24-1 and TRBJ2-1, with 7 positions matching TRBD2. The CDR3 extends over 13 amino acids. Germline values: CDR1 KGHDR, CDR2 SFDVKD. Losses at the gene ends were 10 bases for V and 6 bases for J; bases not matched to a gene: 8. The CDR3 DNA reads TGTGCCACAGAACCCCCGGGGGGCAATGAGCAGTTCTTC. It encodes CATEPPGGNEQFF.

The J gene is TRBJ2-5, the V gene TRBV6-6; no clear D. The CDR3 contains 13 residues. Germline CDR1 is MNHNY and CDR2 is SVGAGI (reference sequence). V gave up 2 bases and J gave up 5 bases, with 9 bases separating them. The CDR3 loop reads CASSYVLVETQYF. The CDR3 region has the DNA TGTGCCAGCAGTTACGTCCTAGTGGAGACCCAGTACTTC.

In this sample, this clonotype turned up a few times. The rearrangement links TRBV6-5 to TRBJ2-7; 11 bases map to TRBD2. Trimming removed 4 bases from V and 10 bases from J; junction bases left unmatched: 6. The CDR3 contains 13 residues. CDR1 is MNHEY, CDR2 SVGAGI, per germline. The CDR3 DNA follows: TGTGCCAGCAGTTCAAGACTAGCGGGGTTACAGTACGTC. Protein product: CASSSRLAGLQYV.

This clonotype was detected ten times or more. As DNA, the CDR3 is TGTGCCAGCAGGAACGGGGGTTACGGCACCGGGGAGCTGTTTTTT. Residues: CASRNGGYGTGELFF. The rearrangement links TRBV5-4 to TRBJ2-2; a weak D match, TRBD2 (6 bases). Germline CDR1 SGHNT, CDR2 YYREEE (reference sequence). Trimming stripped 5 bases from V and 4 bases from J, with 15 bases between. The CDR3 totals 15 residues.

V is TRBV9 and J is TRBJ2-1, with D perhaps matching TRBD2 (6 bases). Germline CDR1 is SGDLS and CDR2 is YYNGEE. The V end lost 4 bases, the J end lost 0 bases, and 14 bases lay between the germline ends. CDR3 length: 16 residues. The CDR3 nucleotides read TGTGCCAGCAGCCCCGGAGGAGGGAGCTCCTACAATGAGCAGTTCTTC. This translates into CASSPGGGSSYNEQFF. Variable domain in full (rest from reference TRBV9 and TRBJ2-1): DSGVTQTPKHLITATGQRVTLRCSPRSGDLSVYWYQQSLDQGLQFLIQYYNGEERAKGNILERFSAQQFPDLHSELNLSSLELGDSALYFCASSPGGGSSYNEQFFGPGTRLTVL.

The CDR3 protein is CASSLGGSFDYEQYF. The CDR3 DNA reads as TGTGCCAGCAGTTTAGGGGGTTCCTTCGACTACGAGCAGTACTTC. The chain couples TRBV12-3 or TRBV12-4 to TRBJ2-7; no reliable D call. CDR3 length: 15 residues. V was shortened by 1 base and J by 3 bases, with 13 bases between the two germline ends.

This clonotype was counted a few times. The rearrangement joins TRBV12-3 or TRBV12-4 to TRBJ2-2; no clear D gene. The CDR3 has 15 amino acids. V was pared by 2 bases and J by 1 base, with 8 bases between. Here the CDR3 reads CASSLRVMNTGELFF. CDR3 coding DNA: TGTGCCAGCAGTTTAAGGGTAATGAACACCGGGGAGCTGTTTTTT.